This entry is about one T cell receptor beta chain. The antigen is undetermined. The data are from a study of shared clonotypes between healthy human individuals. The study's findings and limits: Only a few donors were included, so the genetic and exposure-history diversity represented was limited.

V lost 3 bases and J lost 0, with 6 bases in between. In germline, CDR1 is LNHNV, CDR2 YYDKDF (reference sequence). The CDR3 has 14 residues. Clones were read by immunoSEQ multiplex PCR, and TCRdb kept only the in-frame ones, dropping some. The data contain about 770,000 clones, 72% of them singletons. The origin of this receptor is a woman aged 25 to 39 in good health. This rearrangement joins TRBV15 to TRBJ1-3; no definite D call. Sequencing was performed on memory CD4+ T cells sorted from blood. The subset is: CD45RA-negative fraction. CDR3 bases: TGTGCCACCAGCAGTACCAGCTCTGGAAACACCATATATTTT. Its translation: CATSSTSSGNTIYF.